The rows below give T cell receptor beta chains drawn from one sample of a study of CD4 T cells in relation to SARS-CoV-2 and coronaviruses. Profiling relied on immunoSEQ multiplex PCR, and the TCRdb table lists in-frame clones only, not all of them. The table lists 25,000 to 35,000 clones, around 76% of them singletons. These receptors lack a known antigen. Material for sequencing was memory CD4+ T cells from PBMCs, cultured in vitro. These receptors were taken from an adult with COVID-19. Each CDR3 is given with its conserved first and last residue. A D gene is named only where the DNA matches it firmly. Expanded clones are given a class, and other clones once, few, many or no size at all.

D gene | J gene | clone size | V gene | CDR3 length | CDR3 DNA | CDR3 protein
- | TRBJ1-2 | - | TRBV2 | 15 | TGTGCCAGCAGCTTCCTGCTGTCGTCTAACTATGGCTACACCTTC | CASSFLLSSNYGYTF
TRBD1 | TRBJ2-5 | - | TRBV5-1 | 14 | TGCGCCAGCAGCCGAGGACAGGGACAAGAGACCCAGTACTTC | CASSRGQGQETQYF
TRBD1 | TRBJ2-7 | - | TRBV5-4 | 14 | TGTGCCAGCAGCTTGGGACAGGGCGGCTACGAGCAGTACTTC | CASSLGQGGYEQYF
TRBD1 | TRBJ2-7 | - | TRBV6-6 | 21 | TGTGCCAGCAGTCGACCGGTCCGCGTTCGTACGGGACAGGGGGATTTGAACGAGCAGTACTTC | CASSRPVRVRTGQGDLNEQYF
- | TRBJ1-1 | few | TRBV6-5 | 15 | TGTGCCAGCAGTTACTCTCGGAGGGCGGGCACTGAAGCTTTCTTT | CASSYSRRAGTEAFF
- | TRBJ2-3 | - | TRBV9 | 13 | TGTGCCAGCAGCCCCATGTCCTCAGATACGCAGTATTTT | CASSPMSSDTQYF
TRBD2 | TRBJ2-1 | - | TRBV14 | 16 | TGTGCCAGCAGCCCCCTTTATCCGGGAGGGAGGAATGAGCAGTTCTTC | CASSPLYPGGRNEQFF
- | TRBJ2-7 | - | TRBV4-1 | 14 | TGCGCCAGCAGCCCATATCTAGTTTCCTACGAGCAGTACTTC | CASSPYLVSYEQYF
- | TRBJ2-7 | - | TRBV25-1 | 13 | TGTGCCAGCAGTGAGATGGCCACCTTACGGGAGTACTTC | CASSEMATLREYF
- | TRBJ2-7 | - | TRBV28 | 13 | TGTGCCAGCAGTTCAACAGGGACTTACGAGCAGTACTTC | CASSSTGTYEQYF
- | TRBJ2-5 | - | TRBV21-1 | 14 | TGTGCCAGCTATGAACAGTGCCCCCAAGAGACCCAGTACTTC | CASYEQCPQETQYF
TRBD2 | TRBJ2-3 | - | TRBV27 | 14 | TGTGCCAGCAGATCCGGGGGGTCTGGAGATACGCAGTATTTT | CASRSGGSGDTQYF
- | TRBJ1-5 | medium-sized | TRBV5-1 | 13 | TGCGCCAGCAGGAGGGGGGCTAATCAGCCCCAGCATTTT | CASRRGANQPQHF
- | TRBJ2-7 | - | TRBV3-1/TRBV3-2 | 14 | TGTGCCAGCAGCCAAGTCGGGGGGCAATACGAGCAGTACTTC | CASSQVGGQYEQYF
TRBD1 | TRBJ2-1 | - | TRBV28 | 14 | TGTGCCAGCACCAGACAGGGGGCGATGGATGAGCAGTTCTTC | CASTRQGAMDEQFF
- | TRBJ1-4 | - | TRBV28 | 14 | TGTGCCAGCAGCGGAAGGGGGGGTAATGAAAAACTGTTTTTT | CASSGRGGNEKLFF
TRBD2 | TRBJ2-3 | once | TRBV6-4 | 16 | TGTGCCAGCAGTGACTCCGGGACTAGCGGGACAGATACGCAGTATTTT | CASSDSGTSGTDTQYF
- | TRBJ2-7 | few | TRBV27 | 15 | TGTGCCAGCAGTTATTCTCCTAGCGCGGTCTACGAGCAGTACTTC | CASSYSPSAVYEQYF
TRBD1 | TRBJ2-7 | - | TRBV5-1 | 14 | TGCGCCAGCAGCCCGGGGACAGCCCACTACGAGCAGTACTTC | CASSPGTAHYEQYF
- | TRBJ2-1 | few | TRBV2 | 15 | TGTGCCAGCAGTGAAAGGAGGCAGGGTAAGAATGAGCAGTTCTTC | CASSERRQGKNEQFF
- | TRBJ2-3 | - | TRBV28 | 13 | TGTGCCAGCAGTTTAGATTGGATGGATACGCAGTATTTT | CASSLDWMDTQYF
- | TRBJ1-1 | - | TRBV7-9 | 15 | TGTGCCAGCAGCTTAGGGGGAGGGTTGAACACTGAAGCTTTCTTT | CASSLGGGLNTEAFF
TRBD2 | TRBJ2-1 | - | TRBV9 | 17 | TGTGCCAGCAGCGTACGTGTGGCTAGCGGGAGATGGGATGAGCAGTTCTTC | CASSVRVASGRWDEQFF
- | TRBJ1-2 | - | TRBV4-3 | 16 | TGCGCCAGCAGCCAAGATGCAGCTAGCCCCAACTATGGCTACACCTTC | CASSQDAASPNYGYTF
- | TRBJ2-1 | - | TRBV10-3 | 15 | TGTGCCATCAGTGATATCAAAGGACTAAACAATGAGCAGTTCTTC | CAISDIKGLNNEQFF
- | TRBJ1-1 | - | TRBV5-1 | 14 | TGCGCCAGCAGGGCGGGGTATATGAACACTGAAGCTTTCTTT | CASRAGYMNTEAFF
TRBD1 | TRBJ1-5 | - | TRBV7-2 | 15 | TGTGCCAGCAGCTCCGGGACAGGGAGGGATCAGCCCCAGCATTTT | CASSSGTGRDQPQHF
- | TRBJ1-2 | - | TRBV28 | 12 | TGTGCCAGCAGCCCCCCGCTTGGTGGCTACACCTTC | CASSPPLGGYTF
- | TRBJ2-7 | - | TRBV28 | 14 | TGTGCCAGCAGTTTCCGGGGAGCCCCCTACGAGCAGTACTTC | CASSFRGAPYEQYF
- | TRBJ2-5 | - | TRBV7-9 | 13 | TGTGCCAGCAGTGGTTGGGGTAAAGAGACCCAGTACTTC | CASSGWGKETQYF
TRBD1 | TRBJ1-5 | few | TRBV7-8 | 16 | TGTGCCAGCAGCCCCAGAAGGACAGGGTTGAGTCAGCCCCAGCATTTT | CASSPRRTGLSQPQHF
TRBD2 | TRBJ2-1 | - | TRBV6-4 | 14 | TGTGCCAGCAGTGGATCGGGAGGGGGGAATGAGCAGTTCTTC | CASSGSGGGNEQFF
- | TRBJ2-1 | - | TRBV30 | 11 | TGTGCCTGGAGTGTAACATTTGAGCAGTTCTTC | CAWSVTFEQFF
TRBD1 | TRBJ2-1 | once | TRBV4-3 | 19 | TGCGCCAGCAGCCAAAAGGACAGGGGGCGCCCCACTATCTACAATGAGCAGTTCTTC | CASSQKDRGRPTIYNEQFF
- | TRBJ2-2 | - | TRBV19 | 14 | TGTGCCAGTAGTATCGGGCAGAACACCGGGGAGCTGTTTTTT | CASSIGQNTGELFF
- | TRBJ2-1 | once | TRBV5-4 | 15 | TGTGCCAGCAGCATTGACGGGGCGTCCTACAATGAGCAGTTCTTC | CASSIDGASYNEQFF
- | TRBJ2-4 | - | TRBV7-2 | 15 | TGTGCCAGCAGCTTAGGTCCGGGGGCCAAAAACATTCAGTACTTC | CASSLGPGAKNIQYF
- | TRBJ1-2 | few | TRBV27 | 14 | TGTGCCAGCAGTTTAACTGCTCTTAACTATGGCTACACCTTC | CASSLTALNYGYTF
- | TRBJ1-2 | - | TRBV6-6 | 12 | TGTGCCATCGGAGGCCGGTTCTATGGCTACACCTTC | CAIGGRFYGYTF
- | TRBJ2-6 | - | TRBV6-4 | 16 | TGTGCCAGCAGTGACTCGACGGGATCAGGGGCCAACGTCCTGACTTTC | CASSDSTGSGANVLTF
- | TRBJ2-5 | - | TRBV5-1 | 12 | TGCGCCAGCAGCTTGGTATCGGAGACCCAGTACTTC | CASSLVSETQYF
TRBD2 | TRBJ2-3 | few | TRBV28 | 17 | TGTGCCAGCAGTCTTGGCCTGACTAGCGGGGGCACAGATACGCAGTATTTT | CASSLGLTSGGTDTQYF
TRBD2 | TRBJ2-7 | - | TRBV6-6 | 14 | TGTGCCAGCAGAACTAGCGGAACCAACTACGAGCAGTACTTC | CASRTSGTNYEQYF
TRBD2 | TRBJ2-3 | - | TRBV24-1 | 17 | TGTGCCACCAGTGAGCCCAGGACTAGCGGGAGCCCAGATACGCAGTATTTT | CATSEPRTSGSPDTQYF
TRBD2 | TRBJ2-7 | - | TRBV6-2/TRBV6-3 | 14 | TGTGCCAGCAGTTACGGGACTAGCGGGTACGAGCAGTACTTC | CASSYGTSGYEQYF
- | TRBJ2-7 | - | TRBV7-2 | 12 | TGTGCCAGCAGCTATAATACCTACGAGCAGTACTTC | CASSYNTYEQYF
- | TRBJ2-6 | - | TRBV5-5 | 14 | TGTGCCAGCAGCTTGGATCAGGGTGTCAACGTCCTGACTTTC | CASSLDQGVNVLTF
TRBD1 | TRBJ2-1 | few | TRBV18 | 13 | TGTGCCAGCTCACCGCTCGGGACAGTTGAGCAGTTCTTC | CASSPLGTVEQFF
TRBD1 | TRBJ2-7 | - | TRBV19 | 14 | TGTGCCAGTAGTATCCAGCAGGGGGTCTACGAGCAGTACTTC | CASSIQQGVYEQYF
- | TRBJ1-1 | - | TRBV19 | 13 | TGTGCCAGTAGTATTGCCCAGGGTGGTGAAGCTTTCTTT | CASSIAQGGEAFF
- | TRBJ2-1 | - | TRBV28 | 12 | TGTGCCAGCAGTCAACTTAGTGATGAGCAGTTCTTC | CASSQLSDEQFF